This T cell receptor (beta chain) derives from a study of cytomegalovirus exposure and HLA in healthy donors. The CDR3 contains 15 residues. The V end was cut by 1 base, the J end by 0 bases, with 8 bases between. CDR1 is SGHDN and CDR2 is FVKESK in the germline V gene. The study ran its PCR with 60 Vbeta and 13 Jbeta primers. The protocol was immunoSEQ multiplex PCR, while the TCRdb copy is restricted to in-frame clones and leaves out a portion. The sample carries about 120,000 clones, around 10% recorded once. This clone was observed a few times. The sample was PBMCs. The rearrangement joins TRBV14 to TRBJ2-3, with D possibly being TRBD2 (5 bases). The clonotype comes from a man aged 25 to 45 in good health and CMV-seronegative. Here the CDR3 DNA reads TGTGCCAGCAGCCAAGGCTGGACTAGCACAGATACGCAGTATTTT. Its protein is CASSQGWTSTDTQYF.